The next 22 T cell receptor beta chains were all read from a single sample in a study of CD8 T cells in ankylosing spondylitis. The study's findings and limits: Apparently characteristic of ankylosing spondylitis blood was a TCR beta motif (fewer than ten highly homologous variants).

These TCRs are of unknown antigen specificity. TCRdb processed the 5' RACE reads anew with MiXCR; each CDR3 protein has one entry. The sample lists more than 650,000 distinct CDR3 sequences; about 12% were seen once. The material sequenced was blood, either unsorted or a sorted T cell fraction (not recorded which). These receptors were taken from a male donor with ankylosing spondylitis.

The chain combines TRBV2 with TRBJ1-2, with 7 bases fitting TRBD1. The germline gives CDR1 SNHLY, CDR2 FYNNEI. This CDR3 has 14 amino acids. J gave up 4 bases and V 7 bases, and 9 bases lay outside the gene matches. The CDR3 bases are TGTGCCAGCACCGGGACAGTCGACCTCTATGGCTACACCTTC. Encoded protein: CASTGTVDLYGYTF.

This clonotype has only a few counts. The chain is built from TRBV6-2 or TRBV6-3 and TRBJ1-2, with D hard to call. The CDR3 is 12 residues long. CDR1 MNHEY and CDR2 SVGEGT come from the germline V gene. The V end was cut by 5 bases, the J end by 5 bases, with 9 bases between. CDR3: CASSDGPYGYTF. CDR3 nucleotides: TGTGCCAGCAGTGACGGGCCTTATGGCTACACCTTC.

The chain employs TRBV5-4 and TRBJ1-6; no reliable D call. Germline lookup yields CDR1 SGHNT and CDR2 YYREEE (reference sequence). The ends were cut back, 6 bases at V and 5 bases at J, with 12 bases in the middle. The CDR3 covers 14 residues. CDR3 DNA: TGTGCCAGCAAACGGGCGGTAGATAATTCACCCCTCCACTTT. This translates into CASKRAVDNSPLHF.

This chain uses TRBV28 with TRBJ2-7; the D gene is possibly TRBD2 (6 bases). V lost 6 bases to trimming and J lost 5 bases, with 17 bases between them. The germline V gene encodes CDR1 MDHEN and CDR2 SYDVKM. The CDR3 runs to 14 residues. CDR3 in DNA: TGTGCCAGCAGAGCCCCGGGGGTGAGAGACGAGCAGTACTTC. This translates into CASRAPGVRDEQYF.

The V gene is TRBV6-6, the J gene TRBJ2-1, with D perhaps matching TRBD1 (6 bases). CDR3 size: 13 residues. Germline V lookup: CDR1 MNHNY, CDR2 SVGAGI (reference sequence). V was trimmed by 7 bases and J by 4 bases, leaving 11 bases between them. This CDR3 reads CASNPDRYNEQFF. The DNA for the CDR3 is TGTGCCAGCAACCCCGACAGGTACAATGAGCAGTTCTTC.

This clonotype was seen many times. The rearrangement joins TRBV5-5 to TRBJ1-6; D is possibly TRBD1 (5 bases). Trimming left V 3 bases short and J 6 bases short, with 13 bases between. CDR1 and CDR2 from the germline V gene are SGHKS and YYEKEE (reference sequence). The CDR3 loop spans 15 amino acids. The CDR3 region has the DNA TGTGCCAGCAGCTCCTACACGAGGGGTAATTCACCCCTCCACTTT. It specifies CASSSYTRGNSPLHF.

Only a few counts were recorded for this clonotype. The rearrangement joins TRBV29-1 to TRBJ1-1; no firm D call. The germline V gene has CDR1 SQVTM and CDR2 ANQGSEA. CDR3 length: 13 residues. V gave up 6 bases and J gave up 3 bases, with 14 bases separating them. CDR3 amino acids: CSVRPYRDTEAFF. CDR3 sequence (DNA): TGCAGCGTCCGCCCATACCGTGACACTGAAGCTTTCTTT.

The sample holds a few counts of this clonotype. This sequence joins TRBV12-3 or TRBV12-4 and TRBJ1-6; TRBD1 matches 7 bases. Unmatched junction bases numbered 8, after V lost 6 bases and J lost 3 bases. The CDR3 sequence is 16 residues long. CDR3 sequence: CASSRSGGHYNSPLHF. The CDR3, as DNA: TGTGCCAGCAGCCGCTCAGGGGGGCACTATAATTCACCCCTCCACTTT.

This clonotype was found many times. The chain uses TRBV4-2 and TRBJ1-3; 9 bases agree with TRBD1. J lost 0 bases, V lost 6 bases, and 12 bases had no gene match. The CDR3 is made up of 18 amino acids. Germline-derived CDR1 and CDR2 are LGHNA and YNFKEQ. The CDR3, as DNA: TGTGCCAGCAGTTACGGACAGGGGCCGGGGGGCTCTGGAAACACCATATATTTT. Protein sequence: CASSYGQGPGGSGNTIYF.

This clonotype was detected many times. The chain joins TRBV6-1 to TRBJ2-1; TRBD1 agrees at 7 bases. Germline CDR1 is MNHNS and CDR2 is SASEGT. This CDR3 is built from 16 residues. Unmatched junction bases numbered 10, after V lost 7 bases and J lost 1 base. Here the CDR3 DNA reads TGTGCCAGCACAGACAGGGTCCCCAGTTCCTACAATGAGCAGTTCTTC. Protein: CASTDRVPSSYNEQFF.

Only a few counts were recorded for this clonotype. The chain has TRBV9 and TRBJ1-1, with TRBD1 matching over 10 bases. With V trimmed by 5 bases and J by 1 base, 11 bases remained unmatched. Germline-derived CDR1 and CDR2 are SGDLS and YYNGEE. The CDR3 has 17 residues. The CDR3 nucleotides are TGTGCCAGCAGGAGGGGACAGGGGACAGCTTCGAACACTGAAGCTTTCTTT. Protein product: CASRRGQGTASNTEAFF. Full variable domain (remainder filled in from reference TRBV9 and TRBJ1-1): DSGVTQTPKHLITATGQRVTLRCSPRSGDLSVYWYQQSLDQGLQFLIQYYNGEERAKGNILERFSAQQFPDLHSELNLSSLELGDSALYFCASRRGQGTASNTEAFFGQGTRLTVV.

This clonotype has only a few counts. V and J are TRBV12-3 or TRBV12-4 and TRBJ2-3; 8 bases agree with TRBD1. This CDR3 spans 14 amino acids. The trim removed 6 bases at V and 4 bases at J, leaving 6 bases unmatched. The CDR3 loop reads CASRPQGASDTQYF. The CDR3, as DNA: TGTGCCAGCAGGCCTCAGGGGGCTTCAGATACGCAGTATTTT.

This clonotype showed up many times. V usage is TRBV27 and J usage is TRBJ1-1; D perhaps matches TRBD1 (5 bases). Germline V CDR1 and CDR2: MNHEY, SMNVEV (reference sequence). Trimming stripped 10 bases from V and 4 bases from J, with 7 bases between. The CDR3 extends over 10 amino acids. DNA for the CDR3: TGTGCCAATGGGGGCACTGAAGCTTTCTTT. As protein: CANGGTEAFF.

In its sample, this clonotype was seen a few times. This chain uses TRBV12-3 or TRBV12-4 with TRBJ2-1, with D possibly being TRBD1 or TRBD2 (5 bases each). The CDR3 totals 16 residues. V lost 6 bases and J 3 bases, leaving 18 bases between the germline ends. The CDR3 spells CASRSQLGEHYNEQFF. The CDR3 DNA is TGTGCCAGCAGATCGCAGTTAGGGGAGCACTACAATGAGCAGTTCTTC.

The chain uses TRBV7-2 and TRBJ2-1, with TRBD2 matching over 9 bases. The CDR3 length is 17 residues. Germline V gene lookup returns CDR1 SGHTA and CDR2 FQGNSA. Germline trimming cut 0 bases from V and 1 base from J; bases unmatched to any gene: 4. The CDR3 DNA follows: TGTGCCAGCAGCTTAGCTAGCGGGAGTGGGTCCTACAATGAGCAGTTCTTC. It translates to CASSLASGSGSYNEQFF.

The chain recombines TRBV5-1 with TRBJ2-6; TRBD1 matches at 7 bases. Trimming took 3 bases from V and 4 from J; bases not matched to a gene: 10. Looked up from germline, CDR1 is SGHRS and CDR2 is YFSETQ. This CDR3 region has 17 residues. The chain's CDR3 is CASSSLPGGTGANVLTF. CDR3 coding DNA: TGCGCCAGCAGCTCGCTACCAGGGGGAACGGGGGCCAACGTCCTGACTTTC.

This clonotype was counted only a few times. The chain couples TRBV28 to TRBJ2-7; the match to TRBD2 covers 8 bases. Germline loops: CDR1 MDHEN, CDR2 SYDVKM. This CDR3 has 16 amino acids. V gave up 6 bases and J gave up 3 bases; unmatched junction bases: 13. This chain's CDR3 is CASSIGGSGGNYEQYF. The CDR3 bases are TGTGCCAGCAGCATTGGGGGGAGCGGGGGAAACTACGAGCAGTACTTC.

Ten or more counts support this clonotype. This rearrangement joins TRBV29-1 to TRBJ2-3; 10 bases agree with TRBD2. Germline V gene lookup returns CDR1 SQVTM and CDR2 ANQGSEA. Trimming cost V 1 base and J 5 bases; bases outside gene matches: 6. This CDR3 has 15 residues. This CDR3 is CSVEGLAGDIDTQYF. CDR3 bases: TGCAGCGTTGAAGGGCTAGCGGGAGACATAGATACGCAGTATTTT.

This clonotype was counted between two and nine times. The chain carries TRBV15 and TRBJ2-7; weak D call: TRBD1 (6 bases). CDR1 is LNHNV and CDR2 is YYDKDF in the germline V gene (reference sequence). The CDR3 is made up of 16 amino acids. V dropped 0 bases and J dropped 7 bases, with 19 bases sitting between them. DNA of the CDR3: TGTGCCACCAGCAGAGATCAATCACTCTCGAGGGGGGAGCAGTACTTC. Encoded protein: CATSRDQSLSRGEQYF.

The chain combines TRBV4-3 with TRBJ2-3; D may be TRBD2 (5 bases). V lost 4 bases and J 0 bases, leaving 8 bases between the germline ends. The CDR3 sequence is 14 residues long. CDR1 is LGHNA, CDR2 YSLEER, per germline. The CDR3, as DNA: TGCGCCAGCAGCCCGCGGGTTAGCACAGATACGCAGTATTTT. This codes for CASSPRVSTDTQYF.

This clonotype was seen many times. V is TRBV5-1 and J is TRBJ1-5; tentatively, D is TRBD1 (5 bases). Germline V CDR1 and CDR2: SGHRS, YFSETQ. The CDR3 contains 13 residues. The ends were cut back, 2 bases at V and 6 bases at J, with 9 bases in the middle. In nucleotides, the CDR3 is TGCGCCAGCAGCTTTCGGGGCGGTCAGCCCCAGCATTTT. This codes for CASSFRGGQPQHF.

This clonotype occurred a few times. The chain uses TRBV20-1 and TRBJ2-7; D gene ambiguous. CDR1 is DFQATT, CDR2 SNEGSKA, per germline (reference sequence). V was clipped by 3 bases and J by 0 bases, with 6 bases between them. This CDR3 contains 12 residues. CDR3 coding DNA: TGCAGTGCTAGGGCTCCCTCCTACGAGCAGTACTTC. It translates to CSARAPSYEQYF.